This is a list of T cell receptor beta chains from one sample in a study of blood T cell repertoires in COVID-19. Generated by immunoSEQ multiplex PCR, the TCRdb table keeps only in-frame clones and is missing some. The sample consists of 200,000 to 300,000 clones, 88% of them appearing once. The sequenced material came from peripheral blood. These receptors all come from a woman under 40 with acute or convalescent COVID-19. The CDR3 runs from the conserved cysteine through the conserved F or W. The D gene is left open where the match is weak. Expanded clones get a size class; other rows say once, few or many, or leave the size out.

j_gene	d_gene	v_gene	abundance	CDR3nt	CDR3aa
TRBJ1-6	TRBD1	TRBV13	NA	TGTGCCAGCAGCTCTGGACAGGGAAATTCACCCCTCCACTTT	CASSSGQGNSPLHF
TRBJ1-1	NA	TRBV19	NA	TGTGCCAGTATTAAGGGGATGAACACTGAAGCTTTCTTT	CASIKGMNTEAFF
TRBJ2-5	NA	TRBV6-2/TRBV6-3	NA	TGTGCCAGCAGTTACAGAGGGGACTTGCTGGAGACCCAGTACTTC	CASSYRGDLLETQYF
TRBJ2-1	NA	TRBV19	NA	TGTGCCAGTAGTATAGACCGGCTAGTGTTTGAGCAGTTCTTC	CASSIDRLVFEQFF
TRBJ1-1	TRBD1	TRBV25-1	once	TGTGCCAGCAGTGAACCCCCAGGACAGGGGAACACTGAAGCTTTCTTT	CASSEPPGQGNTEAFF
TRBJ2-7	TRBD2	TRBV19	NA	TGTGCCAGTAGTATTCCGGGGGGGGAGCAGTACTTC	CASSIPGGEQYF
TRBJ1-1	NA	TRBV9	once	TGTGCCAGCAGCGTAGTTACAGACCCCGAAGGTGAAGCTTTCTTT	CASSVVTDPEGEAFF
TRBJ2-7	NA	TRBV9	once	TGTGCCAGCAGCGTACAAGCGGGCCCCTCCTACGAGCAGTACTTC	CASSVQAGPSYEQYF
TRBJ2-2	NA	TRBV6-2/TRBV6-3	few	TGTGCCAGCAGTTACAGCGGGCCCGGGGAGCTGTTTTTT	CASSYSGPGELFF
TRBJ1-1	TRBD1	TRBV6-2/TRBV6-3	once	TGTGCCAGCAGTTACGCGGGACAGGGGCCTAACACTGAAGCTTTCTTT	CASSYAGQGPNTEAFF
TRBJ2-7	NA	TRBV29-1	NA	TGCAGCGTTGCGAGACAGCCAACCTACGAGCAGTACTTC	CSVARQPTYEQYF
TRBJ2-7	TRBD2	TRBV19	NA	TGTGCCAGTAGTATGGTGGGAGGGAGTTTATACTACGAGCAGTACTTC	CASSMVGGSLYYEQYF
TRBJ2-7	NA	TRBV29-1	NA	TGCAGCGTCGAAACAGGGAACTACGAGCAGTACTTC	CSVETGNYEQYF
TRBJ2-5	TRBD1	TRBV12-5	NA	TGTGCTAGCGGACCGGGGGACAGGGCCACCCAAGAGACCCAGTACTTC	CASGPGDRATQETQYF
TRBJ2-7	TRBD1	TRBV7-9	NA	TGTGCCAGCAGCTCCACGGACAGGGGCTCCACCTACGAGCAGTACTTC	CASSSTDRGSTYEQYF
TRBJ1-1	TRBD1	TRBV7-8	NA	TGTGCCAGCAGCTTAGTCGACAGGGCTGAAGCTTTCTTT	CASSLVDRAEAFF
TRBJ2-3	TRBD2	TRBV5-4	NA	TGTGCCAGCAGCCCTCGTAGGACTAGCGGGAGAAATACAGATACGCAGTATTTT	CASSPRRTSGRNTDTQYF
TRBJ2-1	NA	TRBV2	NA	TGTGCCAGCAGAGGTACTGGGCGAAATGAGCAGTTCTTC	CASRGTGRNEQFF
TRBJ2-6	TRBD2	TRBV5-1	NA	TGCGCCAGCAGCCCGCGGGAGTCTGGGGCCAACGTCCTGACTTTC	CASSPRESGANVLTF
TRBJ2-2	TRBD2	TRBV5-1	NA	TGCGCCAGCACTCGAGCGGGAGTCACCGGGGAGCTGTTTTTT	CASTRAGVTGELFF
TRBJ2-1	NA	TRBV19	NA	TGTGCCAGTAGCGACTCGAGCTCCTACAATGAGCAGTTCTTC	CASSDSSSYNEQFF
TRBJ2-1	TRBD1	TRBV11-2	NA	TGTGCCAGCAGCCCCATCGGGTGGACAGGGGGGAATGAGCAGTTCTTC	CASSPIGWTGGNEQFF
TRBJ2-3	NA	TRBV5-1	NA	TGCGCCAGCAGTTCGACAGCAGATACGCAGTATTTT	CASSSTADTQYF
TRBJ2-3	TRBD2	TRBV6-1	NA	TGTGCCAGCAGTGAATGGCGGGGGAGCGCAGATACGCAGTATTTT	CASSEWRGSADTQYF
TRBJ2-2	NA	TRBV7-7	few	TGTGCCAGCAGCTTAGTGCAGGGGACCGGGGAGCTGTTTTTT	CASSLVQGTGELFF
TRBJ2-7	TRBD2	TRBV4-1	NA	TGCGCCAGCAGCTCTGGACTAGCGGGAGTTGAGCAGTACTTC	CASSSGLAGVEQYF
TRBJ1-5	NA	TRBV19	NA	TGTGCCAGCCATTCTAGCAATCAGCCCCAGCATTTT	CASHSSNQPQHF
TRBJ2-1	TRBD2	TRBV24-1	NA	TGTGCCACCAGTGAGCCTACTAGCGGGAGGACCTCGACCTACAATGAGCAGTTCTTC	CATSEPTSGRTSTYNEQFF
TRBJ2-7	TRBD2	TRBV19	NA	TGTGCCAGTAGTTCCCGACTAGCGGGAGTGTCTGAGCAGTACTTC	CASSSRLAGVSEQYF
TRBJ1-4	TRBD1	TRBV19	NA	TGTGCCACCTCTCTTCCCGGGACAGGGAATGAAAAACTGTTTTTT	CATSLPGTGNEKLFF
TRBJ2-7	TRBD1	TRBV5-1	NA	TGCGCCAGCAGCTTGGTAGGGACAGGGGACTACGAGCAGTACTTC	CASSLVGTGDYEQYF
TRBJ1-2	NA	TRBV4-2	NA	TGTGCCAGCAGCCAGTCACAGGGAGCGTTGGAAGGCTACACCTTC	CASSQSQGALEGYTF
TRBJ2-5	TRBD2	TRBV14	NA	TGTGCCAGCAGCCGGACTAGCGGGAATACTGAGACCCAGTACTTC	CASSRTSGNTETQYF
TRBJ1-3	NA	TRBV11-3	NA	TGTGCCAGCACCTCAGGCAGCATCTCTGGAAACACCATATATTTT	CASTSGSISGNTIYF
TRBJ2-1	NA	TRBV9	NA	TGTGCCAGCAGCGTAGCAGGAGGGCAGGGAAATGAGCAGTTCTTC	CASSVAGGQGNEQFF
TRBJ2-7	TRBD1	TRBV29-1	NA	TGCAGCGCTGACAGGGGCTACGAGCAGTACTTC	CSADRGYEQYF
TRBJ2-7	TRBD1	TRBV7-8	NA	TGTGCCAGCAGCCCGGGGACAGGGGCCTACGAGCAGTACTTC	CASSPGTGAYEQYF
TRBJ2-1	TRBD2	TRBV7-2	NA	TGTGCCAGCAGCTCCGGGACTAGCGGGTTCGGTGAGCAGTTCTTC	CASSSGTSGFGEQFF
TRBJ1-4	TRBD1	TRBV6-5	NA	TGTGCCAGCAGCGGAACAGGGGGTACTAATGAAAAACTGTTTTTT	CASSGTGGTNEKLFF
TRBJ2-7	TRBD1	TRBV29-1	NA	TGCAGCGTTGAAACAGGGGCCTACGAGCAGTACTTC	CSVETGAYEQYF
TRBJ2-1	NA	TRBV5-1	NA	TGCGCCAGCAGCTTGGTCGCGGCGGCCCAGGGGCTTGAGCAGTTCTTC	CASSLVAAAQGLEQFF
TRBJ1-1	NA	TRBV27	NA	TGTGCCAGCAGTTCCCTAGTACAGGTGAACACTGAAGCTTTCTTT	CASSSLVQVNTEAFF
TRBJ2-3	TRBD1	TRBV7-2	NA	TGTGCCAGCAGCCCCCCCCGGACAGGGGGTACAGATACGCAGTATTTT	CASSPPRTGGTDTQYF
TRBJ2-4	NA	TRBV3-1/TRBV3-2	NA	TGTGCCAGCAGCCAAGAACGTGACTCAAAGGAAACCTCTGTAGCCAAAAACATTCAGTACTTC	CASSQERDSKETSVAKNIQYF
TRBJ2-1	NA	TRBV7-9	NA	TGTGCCAGCAGCTTTGTATGGGCAGGGAACAATGAGCAGTTCTTC	CASSFVWAGNNEQFF
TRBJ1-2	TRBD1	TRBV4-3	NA	TGCGCCAGCAGCCAGACGACCGGGACAGGGGTGGACACCTTC	CASSQTTGTGVDTF
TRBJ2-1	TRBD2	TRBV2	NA	TGTGCCAGCAGTGGTCAGCGGGGCTCCTACAATGAGCAGTTCTTC	CASSGQRGSYNEQFF
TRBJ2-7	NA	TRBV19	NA	TGTGCCAGTAAGGAATCCCGGGGAGACGAGCAGTACTTC	CASKESRGDEQYF
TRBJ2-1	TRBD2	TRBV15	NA	TGTGCCACCAGCAGAGGGCTAGCGGGGTCCTACAATGAGCAGTTCTTC	CATSRGLAGSYNEQFF
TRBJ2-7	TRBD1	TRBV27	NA	TGTGCCAGCACTAAAAAACCGGGACAGACAAACTACGAGCAGTACTTC	CASTKKPGQTNYEQYF
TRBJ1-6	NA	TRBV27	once	TGTGCCAGCAGTTTTAGGGGAAATTCACCCCTCCACTTT	CASSFRGNSPLHF
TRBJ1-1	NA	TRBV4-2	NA	TGTGCCAGCAGCTCGCCAGGCTCTTTGAACACTGAAGCTTTCTTT	CASSSPGSLNTEAFF
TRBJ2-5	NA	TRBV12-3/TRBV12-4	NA	TGTGCCAGCAGTCCAAAAGAGACCCAGTACTTC	CASSPKETQYF
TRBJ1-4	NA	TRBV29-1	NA	TGCAGCGGATCATCGGGAATGGGTGAAAAACTGTTTTTT	CSGSSGMGEKLFF
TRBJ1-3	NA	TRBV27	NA	TGTGCCAGCAGCCTGGACGGGACTAGGGGGGTCCCTGGAAACACCATATATTTT	CASSLDGTRGVPGNTIYF
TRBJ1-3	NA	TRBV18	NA	TGTGCCAGCTCACCGGACCAGGGGAGGGCTGGAAACACCATATATTTT	CASSPDQGRAGNTIYF
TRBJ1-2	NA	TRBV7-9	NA	TGTGCCAGCAGCCACCTCCCTGAAGCTGGCTATGGCTACACCTTC	CASSHLPEAGYGYTF
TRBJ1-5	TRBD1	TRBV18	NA	TGTGCCAGCTCACCACGTGCGACAGGGAATCAGCCCCAGCATTTT	CASSPRATGNQPQHF
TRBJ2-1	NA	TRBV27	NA	TGTGCCAGCAGTACCCGGGGTAGCGACCTTTCATGGGAGCAGTTCTTC	CASSTRGSDLSWEQFF
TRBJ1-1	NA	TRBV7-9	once	TGTGCCAGCAGCCAGTCCCGGACGGGAAACACTGAAGCTTTCTTT	CASSQSRTGNTEAFF